Below, 11 T cell receptor beta chains from the same sample are listed, as sequenced in a study of blood T cells in healthy people across ages. Next came a second PCR, run for roughly 7 to 12 cycles, which used a sample-barcoded 5' primer along with a J-beta primer mix. TCRdb used MiXCR to reprocess the 5' RACE reads, holding one entry per CDR3 protein. The sample yields some 370,000 distinct CDR3 sequences, 50% to 60% seen once. The source material was blood. The source is a man aged 55 to 70 in good health.

This clonotype was counted only a few times. The chain couples TRBV11-2 to TRBJ2-5; no clear D gene. The J call may not be correct, given that the DNA end is closer to TRBJ2-7. This CDR3 region has 13 residues. Germline CDR1 reads SGHAT; CDR2 reads FQNNGV. This CDR3 reads CASSPRPMDEQYF. The DNA of the CDR3 is TGTGCCAGCAGCCCGAGGCCAATGGACGAGCAGTACTTC.

This clonotype came up a few times. This may arise from a read error, as a much more abundant clone is one base away. The CDR3 sequence is CASSAPRDRETQYF. In DNA form, the CDR3 reads TGTGCCAGCAGCGCGCCACGGGACAGAGAGACCCAGTACTTC. The V and J genes are TRBV11-3 and TRBJ2-5; 7 bases fit TRBD1. Germline V gene sequence: CDR1 SGHNT, CDR2 YENEEA. V dropped 5 bases and J dropped 4; count of bases not matched to a gene: 7. This CDR3 has 14 residues.

The chain carries TRBV12-3 or TRBV12-4 and TRBJ1-2; D ambiguous. There are 13 residues in the CDR3. V was cut by 6 bases and J by 2 bases, with 10 bases left in between. The CDR3 is CASRQLANYGYTF. CDR3 nucleotide sequence: TGTGCCAGCAGGCAACTGGCGAACTATGGCTACACCTTC.

This clonotype has just a few counts. V gene TRBV7-2 combines with J gene TRBJ2-7, with TRBD2 identical over 12 bases. The length of the CDR3 is 17 residues. Trimming took 5 bases from V and 1 from J; bases not matched to a gene: 9. The V gene's germline CDR1 is SGHTA and CDR2 FQGNSA. This CDR3 reads CASSEKRLAGASYEQYF. In nucleotides, the CDR3 is TGTGCCAGCAGCGAAAAACGACTAGCGGGAGCGTCCTACGAGCAGTACTTC.

The CDR3 region is CASSSAIGGETQYF. The CDR3 DNA follows: TGTGCCAGCAGTTCCGCCATAGGAGGAGAGACCCAGTACTTC. The rearrangement joins TRBV28 to TRBJ2-7; TRBD2 is a possible D gene (5 bases). The DNA end lines up better with TRBJ2-5; the J call may be wrong. CDR1 is MDHEN and CDR2 is SYDVKM in the germline V gene. The CDR3 length is 14 residues.

The rearrangement uses TRBV24-1 and TRBJ2-1, with D unresolved. This CDR3 is built from 16 residues. Trimming cost V 4 bases and J 15 bases, with 27 bases left between them. From germline, CDR1 is KGHDR and CDR2 SFDVKD. The CDR3 DNA sequence: TGTGCCACCAGTGACCCCGACCCGTCCCGGAACAATGAGTGGTTCTTC. Amino acids: CATSDPDPSRNNEWFF.

Points on this clonotype: One end of the junction does not line up with germline, which may come from a read error. The chain links TRBV4-2 to TRBJ2-1; D not resolved. This CDR3 has 16 residues. Germline V gene data show CDR1 as LGHNA and CDR2 as YNFKEQ. In nucleotides, the CDR3 is TGTGCCGGCAGCCAAGAGGCGTCTAGCTCCTACAATGAGCAGTTCTTC. This translates into CAGSQEASSSYNEQFF.

The genes are TRBV18 and TRBJ2-7, with 8 bases aligning to TRBD1. This CDR3 region has 15 residues. V dropped 3 bases and J dropped 3; count of bases not matched to a gene: 7. From germline, CDR1 is KGHSH and CDR2 LQKENI. The DNA for the CDR3 is TGTGCCAGCTCACCCCCTCCAGGGGGCAGCTACGAGCAGTACTTC. This gives the protein CASSPPPGGSYEQYF.

Comments on this clonotype: A much larger clone differs from this one at a single base, so this may be a read error. The chain is built from TRBV7-3 and TRBJ2-5, with D possibly matching TRBD1 (5 bases). The CDR3 has 13 residues. Germline assignment: CDR1 SGHTA and CDR2 FQGTGA. V lost 5 bases and J 5 bases, leaving 12 bases between the germline ends. The CDR3 DNA is TGTGCCAGCAGCGTAGGGGTGGGGGAGACCCAGTACTTC. This codes for CASSVGVGETQYF.

This clonotype came up a few times. The chain is built from TRBV7-2 and TRBJ2-1, with 8 bases aligning to TRBD1. The CDR3 is made up of 13 amino acids. Germline V gene lookup returns CDR1 SGHTA and CDR2 FQGNSA. V was pared by 8 bases and J by 3 bases, with 3 bases of the junction left unmatched. The chain's CDR3 is CASGDRGYNEQFF. The CDR3 bases are TGTGCCAGCGGAGACAGGGGCTACAATGAGCAGTTCTTC.

V is TRBV7-2 and J is TRBJ1-3, with 8 bases lining up with TRBD1. Trimming took 5 bases from V and 4 from J; bases not matched to a gene: 7. Germline V gene lookup returns CDR1 SGHTA and CDR2 FQGNSA. This CDR3 spans 15 amino acids. In DNA form, the CDR3 reads TGTGCCAGCAGCCGACAGGGGTCTACGGGAAACACCATATATTTT. It yields the protein CASSRQGSTGNTIYF.